The entry below describes one T cell receptor (beta chain). This sample was included in a study of control samples from healthy donors and cancer patients. Profiled with immunoSEQ multiplex PCR; TCRdb holds only in-frame clones, not every one. The data contain tens of thousands of clones, about 90% of them singletons. The TCR comes from a man between 50 and 59 years old in good health. Specimen: blood.

This CDR3 reads CASSASGAILDTQYF. CDR3 DNA: TGTGCCAGCAGTGCTTCCGGGGCAATTTTAGATACGCAGTATTTT. The J gene is TRBJ2-3, the V gene TRBV2; either TRBD1 or TRBD2 may fit D (5 bases each). V lost 4 bases to trimming and J lost 5 bases, with 16 bases between them. The V gene's germline CDR1 is SNHLY and CDR2 FYNNEI. CDR3 length: 15 amino acids.